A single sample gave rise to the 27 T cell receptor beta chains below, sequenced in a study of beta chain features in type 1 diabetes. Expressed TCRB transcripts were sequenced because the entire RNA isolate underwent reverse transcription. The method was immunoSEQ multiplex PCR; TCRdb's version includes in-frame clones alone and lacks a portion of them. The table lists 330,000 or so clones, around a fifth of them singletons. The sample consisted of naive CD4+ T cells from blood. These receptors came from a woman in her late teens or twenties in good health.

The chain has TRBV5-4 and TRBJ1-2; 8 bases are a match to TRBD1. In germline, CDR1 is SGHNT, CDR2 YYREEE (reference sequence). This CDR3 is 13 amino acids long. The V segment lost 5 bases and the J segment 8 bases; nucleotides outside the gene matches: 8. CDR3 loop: CASRRDRSRGYTF. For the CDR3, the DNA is TGTGCCAGCAGAAGGGACAGGTCAAGGGGCTACACCTTC. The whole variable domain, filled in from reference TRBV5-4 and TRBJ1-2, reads ETGVTQSPTHLIKTRGQQVTLRCSSQSGHNTVSWYQQALGQGPQFIFQYYREEENGRGNFPPRFSGLQFPNYSSELNVNALELDDSALYLCASRRDRSRGYTFGSGTRLTVV.

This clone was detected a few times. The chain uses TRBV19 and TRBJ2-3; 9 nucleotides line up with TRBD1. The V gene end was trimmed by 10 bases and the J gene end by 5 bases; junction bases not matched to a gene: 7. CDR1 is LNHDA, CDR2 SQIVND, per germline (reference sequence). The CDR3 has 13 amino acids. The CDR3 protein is CATTPGQGDTQYF. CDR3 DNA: TGTGCCACCACACCGGGACAGGGAGATACGCAGTATTTT.

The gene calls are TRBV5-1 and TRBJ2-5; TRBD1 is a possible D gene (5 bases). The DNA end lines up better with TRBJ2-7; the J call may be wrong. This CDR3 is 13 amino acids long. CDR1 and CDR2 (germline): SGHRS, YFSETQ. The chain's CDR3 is CASSLGANYEQYF. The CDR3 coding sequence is TGCGCCAGCAGCTTAGGGGCAAACTACGAGCAGTACTTC.

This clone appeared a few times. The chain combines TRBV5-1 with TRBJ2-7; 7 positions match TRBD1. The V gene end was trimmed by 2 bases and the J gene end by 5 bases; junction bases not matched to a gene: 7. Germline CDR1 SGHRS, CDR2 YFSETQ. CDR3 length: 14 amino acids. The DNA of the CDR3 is TGCGCCAGCAGCTTTTCTAGACAGGGAGACGAGCAGTACTTC. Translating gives CASSFSRQGDEQYF.

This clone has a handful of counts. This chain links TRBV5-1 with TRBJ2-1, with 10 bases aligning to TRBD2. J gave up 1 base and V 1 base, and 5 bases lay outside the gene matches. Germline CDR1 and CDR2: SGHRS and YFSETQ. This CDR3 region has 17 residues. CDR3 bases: TGCGCCAGCAGCTTGCAGGCTAGCGGGAGTTCCTACAATGAGCAGTTCTTC. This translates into CASSLQASGSSYNEQFF.

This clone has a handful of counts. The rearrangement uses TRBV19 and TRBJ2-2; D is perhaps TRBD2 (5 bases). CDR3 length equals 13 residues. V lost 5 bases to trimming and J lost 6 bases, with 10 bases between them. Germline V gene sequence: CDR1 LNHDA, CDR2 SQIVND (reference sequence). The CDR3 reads CASSRGVAGELFF. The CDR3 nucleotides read TGTGCCAGTAGTCGGGGTGTGGCCGGGGAGCTGTTTTTT. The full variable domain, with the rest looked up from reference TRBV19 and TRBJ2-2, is DGGITQSPKYLFRKEGQNVTLSCEQNLNHDAMYWYRQDPGQGLRLIYYSQIVNDFQKGDIAEGYSVSREKKESFPLTVTSAQKNPTAFYLCASSRGVAGELFFGEGSRLTVL.

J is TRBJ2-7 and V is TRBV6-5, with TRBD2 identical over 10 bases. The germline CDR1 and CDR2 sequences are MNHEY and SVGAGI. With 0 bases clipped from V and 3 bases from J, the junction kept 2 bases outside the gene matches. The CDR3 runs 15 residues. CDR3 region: CASSYSASGGYEQYF. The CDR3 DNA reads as TGTGCCAGCAGTTACTCTGCTAGCGGGGGCTACGAGCAGTACTTC.

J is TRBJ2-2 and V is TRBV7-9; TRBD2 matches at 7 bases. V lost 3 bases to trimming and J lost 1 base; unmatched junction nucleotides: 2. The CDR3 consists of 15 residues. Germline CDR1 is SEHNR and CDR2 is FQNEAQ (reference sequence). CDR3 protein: CASSFLAVNTGELFF. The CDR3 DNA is TGTGCCAGCAGCTTCCTAGCGGTGAACACCGGGGAGCTGTTTTTT.

The CDR3 spells CASSFPRSFIEGAGSEQFF. In nucleotides, the CDR3 is TGCGCCAGCAGCTTCCCTCGCTCCTTTATTGAGGGGGCGGGGAGTGAGCAGTTCTTC. The chain is built from TRBV5-1 and TRBJ2-1; possible D gene TRBD1, 7 bases. The germline V gene encodes CDR1 SGHRS and CDR2 YFSETQ. V dropped 2 bases and J dropped 9 bases, with 30 bases sitting between them. This CDR3 has 19 amino acids.

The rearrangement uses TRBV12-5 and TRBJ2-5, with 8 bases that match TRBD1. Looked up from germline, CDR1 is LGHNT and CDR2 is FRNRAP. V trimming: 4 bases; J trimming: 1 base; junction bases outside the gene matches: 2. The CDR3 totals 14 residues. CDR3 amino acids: CASGSGQGQETQYF. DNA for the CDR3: TGTGCTAGTGGTTCCGGACAGGGCCAAGAGACCCAGTACTTC.

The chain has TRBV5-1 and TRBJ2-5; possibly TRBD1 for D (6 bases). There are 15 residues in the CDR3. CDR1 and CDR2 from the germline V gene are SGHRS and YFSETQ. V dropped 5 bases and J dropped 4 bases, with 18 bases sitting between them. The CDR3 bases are TGCGCCAGCAGTGCATCAGGGGTGTCTCGAGAGACCCAGTACTTC. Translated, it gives CASSASGVSRETQYF.

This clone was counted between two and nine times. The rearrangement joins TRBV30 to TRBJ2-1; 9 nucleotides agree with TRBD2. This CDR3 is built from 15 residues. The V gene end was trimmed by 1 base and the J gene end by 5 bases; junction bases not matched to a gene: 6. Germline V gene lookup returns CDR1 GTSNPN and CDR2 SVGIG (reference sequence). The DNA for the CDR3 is TGTGCCTGGAGTGCGGCTAGCGGGACCCACAATGAGCAGTTCTTC. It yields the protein CAWSAASGTHNEQFF.

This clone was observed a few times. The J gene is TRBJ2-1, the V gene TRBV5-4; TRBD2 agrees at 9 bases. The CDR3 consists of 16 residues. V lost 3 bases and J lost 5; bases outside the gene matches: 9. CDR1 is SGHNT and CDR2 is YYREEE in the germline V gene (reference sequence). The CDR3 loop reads CASSSSRTSAHNEQFF. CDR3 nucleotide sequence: TGTGCCAGCAGCTCTTCAAGGACTAGCGCTCACAATGAGCAGTTCTTC.

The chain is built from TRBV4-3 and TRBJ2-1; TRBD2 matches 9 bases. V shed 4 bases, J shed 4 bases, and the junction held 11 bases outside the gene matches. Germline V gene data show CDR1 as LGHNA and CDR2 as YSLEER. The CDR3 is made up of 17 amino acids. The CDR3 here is CASSRTRGGAGYNEQFF. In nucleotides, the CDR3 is TGCGCCAGCAGCCGGACTCGCGGGGGGGCCGGGTACAATGAGCAGTTCTTC.

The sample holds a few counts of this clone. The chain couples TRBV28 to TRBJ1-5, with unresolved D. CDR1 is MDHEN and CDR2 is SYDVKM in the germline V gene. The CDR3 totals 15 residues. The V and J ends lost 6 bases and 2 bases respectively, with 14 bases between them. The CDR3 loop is CASSLRSGGNQPQHF. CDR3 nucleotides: TGTGCCAGCAGCCTACGGAGTGGTGGCAATCAGCCCCAGCATTTT.

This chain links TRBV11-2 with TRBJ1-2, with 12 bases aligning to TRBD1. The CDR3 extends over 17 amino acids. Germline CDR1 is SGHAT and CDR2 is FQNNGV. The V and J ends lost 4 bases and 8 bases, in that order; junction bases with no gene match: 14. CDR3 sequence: CASSSLAGQGARAGYTF. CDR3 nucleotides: TGTGCCAGCAGCTCCCTAGCGGGACAGGGGGCGCGGGCGGGCTACACCTTC.

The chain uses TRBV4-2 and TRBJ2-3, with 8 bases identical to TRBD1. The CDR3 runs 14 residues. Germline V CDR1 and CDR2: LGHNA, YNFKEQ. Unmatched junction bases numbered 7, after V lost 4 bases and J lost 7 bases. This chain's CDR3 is CASSPSDRGNTQYF. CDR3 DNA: TGTGCCAGCAGCCCCTCAGACAGGGGAAATACGCAGTATTTT.

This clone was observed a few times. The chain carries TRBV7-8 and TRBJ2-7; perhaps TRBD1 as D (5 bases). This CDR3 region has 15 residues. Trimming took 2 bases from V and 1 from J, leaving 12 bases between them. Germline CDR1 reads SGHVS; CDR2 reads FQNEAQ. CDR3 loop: CASSLWQGGSYEQYF. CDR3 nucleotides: TGTGCCAGCAGCTTATGGCAGGGTGGGTCCTACGAGCAGTACTTC.

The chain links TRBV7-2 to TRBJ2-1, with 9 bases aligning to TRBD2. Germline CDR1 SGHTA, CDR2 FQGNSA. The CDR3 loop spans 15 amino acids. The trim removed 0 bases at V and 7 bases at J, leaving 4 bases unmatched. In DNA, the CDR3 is TGTGCCAGCAGCTTAGCAGCTAGCGGGGTGAATGAGCAGTTCTTC. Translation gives CASSLAASGVNEQFF.

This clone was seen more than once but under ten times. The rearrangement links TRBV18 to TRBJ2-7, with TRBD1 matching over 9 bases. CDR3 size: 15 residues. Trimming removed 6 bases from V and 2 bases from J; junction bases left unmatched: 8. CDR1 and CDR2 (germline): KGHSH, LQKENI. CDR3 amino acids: CASSRSRDRAYEQYF. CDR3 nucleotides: TGTGCCAGCTCTCGGAGCCGGGACAGGGCCTACGAGCAGTACTTC. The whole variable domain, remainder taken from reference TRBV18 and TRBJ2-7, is NAGVMQNPRHLVRRRGQEARLRCSPMKGHSHVYWYRQLPEEGLKFMVYLQKENIIDESGMPKERFSAEFPKEGPSILRIQQVVRGDSAAYFCASSRSRDRAYEQYFGPGTRLTVT.

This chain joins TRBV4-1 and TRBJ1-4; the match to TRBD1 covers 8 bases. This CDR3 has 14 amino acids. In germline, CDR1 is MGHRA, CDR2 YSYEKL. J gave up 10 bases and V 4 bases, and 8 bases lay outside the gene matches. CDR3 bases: TGCGCCAGCAGCCCCCGGACAGGGCGAGGAAAACTGTTTTTT. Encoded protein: CASSPRTGRGKLFF.

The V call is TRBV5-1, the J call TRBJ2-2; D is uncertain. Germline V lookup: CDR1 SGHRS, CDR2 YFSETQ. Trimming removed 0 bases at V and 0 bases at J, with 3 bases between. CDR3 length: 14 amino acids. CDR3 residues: CASSLASNTGELFF. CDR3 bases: TGCGCCAGCAGCTTGGCCTCGAACACCGGGGAGCTGTTTTTT.

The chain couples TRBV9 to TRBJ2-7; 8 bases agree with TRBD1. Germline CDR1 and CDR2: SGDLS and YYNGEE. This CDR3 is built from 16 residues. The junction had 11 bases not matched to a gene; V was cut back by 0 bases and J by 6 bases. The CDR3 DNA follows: TGTGCCAGCAGCGTAGAGTCGTCAGGGGGCCCGATCGAGCAGTACTTC. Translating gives CASSVESSGGPIEQYF.

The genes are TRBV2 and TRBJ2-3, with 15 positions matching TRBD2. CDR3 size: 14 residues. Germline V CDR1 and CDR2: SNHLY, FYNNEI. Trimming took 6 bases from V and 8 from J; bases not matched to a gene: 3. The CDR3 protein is CASRGLAGGGTQYF. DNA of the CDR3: TGTGCCAGCAGGGGACTAGCGGGAGGAGGTACGCAGTATTTT.

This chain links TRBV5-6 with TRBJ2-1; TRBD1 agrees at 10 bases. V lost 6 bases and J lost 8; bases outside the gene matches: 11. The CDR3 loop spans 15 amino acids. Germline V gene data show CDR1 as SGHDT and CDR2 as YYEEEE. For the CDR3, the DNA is TGTGCCAGCAACTACCGGGACAGGGGTTGGGATGAGCAGTTCTTC. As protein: CASNYRDRGWDEQFF.

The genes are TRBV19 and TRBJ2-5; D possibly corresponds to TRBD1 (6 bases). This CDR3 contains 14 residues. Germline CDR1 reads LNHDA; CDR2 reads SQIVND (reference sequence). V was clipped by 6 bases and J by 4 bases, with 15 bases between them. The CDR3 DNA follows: TGTGCCAGTAGGCCCCCGGGACAAAGAGAGACCCAGTACTTC. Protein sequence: CASRPPGQRETQYF.

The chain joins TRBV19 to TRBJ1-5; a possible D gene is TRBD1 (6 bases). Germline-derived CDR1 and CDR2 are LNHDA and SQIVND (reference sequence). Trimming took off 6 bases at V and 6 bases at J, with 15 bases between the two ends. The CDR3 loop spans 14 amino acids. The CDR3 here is CASSSNRAGQPQHF. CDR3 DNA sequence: TGTGCCAGTAGCTCGAACAGGGCGGGTCAGCCCCAGCATTTT.